What follows is one TCR beta chain and its context. Its target is not known. These data originate in a study of cytomegalovirus exposure and HLA in healthy donors. Study-wide findings and caveats: The later analysis indicated that the majority of CMV-associated TCR beta chains appeared HLA-restricted. In an earlier analysis, in about 530 donors, most V segments appeared productive either ~87% or ~30% of the time.

Both 60 Vbeta primers and 13 Jbeta primers went into the PCR. Profiling relied on immunoSEQ multiplex PCR, and the TCRdb table lists in-frame clones only, not all of them. The repertoire holds about 35,000 clones, around three quarters seen once, with around 5.8% in the top ten. While unrecorded immune exposures were likely, the donors were nominally healthy when sampled. This CDR3 has 12 residues. The ends were cut back, 3 bases at V and 8 bases at J, with 8 bases in the middle. CDR1 and CDR2 from the germline V gene are MRHNA and SNTAGT. The TCR was taken from a male donor in good health and CMV-seronegative. This chain connects TRBV6-4 to TRBJ1-3; D is undetermined. The sequenced sample was PBMCs. CDR3 DNA: TGTGCCAGCAGTGAAGAGGGCTACACCATATATTTT. Translated: CASSEEGYTIYF.